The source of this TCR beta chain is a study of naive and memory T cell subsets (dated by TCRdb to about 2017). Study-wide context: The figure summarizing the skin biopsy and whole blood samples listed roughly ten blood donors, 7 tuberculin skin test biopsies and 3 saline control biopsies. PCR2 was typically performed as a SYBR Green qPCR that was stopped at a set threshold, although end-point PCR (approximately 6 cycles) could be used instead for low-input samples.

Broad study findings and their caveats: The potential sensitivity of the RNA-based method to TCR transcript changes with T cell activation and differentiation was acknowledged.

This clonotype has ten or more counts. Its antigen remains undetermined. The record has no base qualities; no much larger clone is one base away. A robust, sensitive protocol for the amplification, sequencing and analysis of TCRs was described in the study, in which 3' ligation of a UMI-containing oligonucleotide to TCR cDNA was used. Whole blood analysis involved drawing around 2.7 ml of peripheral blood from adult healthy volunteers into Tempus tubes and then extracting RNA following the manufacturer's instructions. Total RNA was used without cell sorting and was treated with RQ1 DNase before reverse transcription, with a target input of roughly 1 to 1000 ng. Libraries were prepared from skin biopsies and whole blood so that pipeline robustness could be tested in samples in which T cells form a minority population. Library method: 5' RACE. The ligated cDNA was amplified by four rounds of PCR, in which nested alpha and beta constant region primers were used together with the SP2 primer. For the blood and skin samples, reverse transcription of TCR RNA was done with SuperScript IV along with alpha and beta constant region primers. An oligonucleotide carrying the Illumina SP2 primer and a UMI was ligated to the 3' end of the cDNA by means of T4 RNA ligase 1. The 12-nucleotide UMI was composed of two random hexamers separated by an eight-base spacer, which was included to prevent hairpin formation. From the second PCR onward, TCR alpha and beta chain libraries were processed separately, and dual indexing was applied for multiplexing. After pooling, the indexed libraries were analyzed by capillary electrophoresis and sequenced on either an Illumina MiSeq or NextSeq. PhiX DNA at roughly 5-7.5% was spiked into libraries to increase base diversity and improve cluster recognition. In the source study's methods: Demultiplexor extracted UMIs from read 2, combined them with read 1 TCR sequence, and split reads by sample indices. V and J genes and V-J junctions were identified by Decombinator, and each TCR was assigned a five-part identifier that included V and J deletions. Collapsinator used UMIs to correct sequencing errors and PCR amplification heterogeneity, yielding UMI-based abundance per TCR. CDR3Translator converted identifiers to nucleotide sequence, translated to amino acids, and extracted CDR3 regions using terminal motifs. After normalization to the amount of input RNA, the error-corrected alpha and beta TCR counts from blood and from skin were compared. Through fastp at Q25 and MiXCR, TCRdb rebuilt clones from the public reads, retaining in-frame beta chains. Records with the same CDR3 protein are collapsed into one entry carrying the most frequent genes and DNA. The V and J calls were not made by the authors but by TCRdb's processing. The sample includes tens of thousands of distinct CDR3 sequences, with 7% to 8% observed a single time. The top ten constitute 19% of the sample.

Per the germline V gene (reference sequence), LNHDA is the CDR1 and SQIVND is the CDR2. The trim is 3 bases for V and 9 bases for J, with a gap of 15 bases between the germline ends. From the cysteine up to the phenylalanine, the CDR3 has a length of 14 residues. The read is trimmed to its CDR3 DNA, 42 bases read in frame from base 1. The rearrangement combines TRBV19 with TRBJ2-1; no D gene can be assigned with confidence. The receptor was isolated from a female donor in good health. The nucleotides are TGTGCCAGTAGTATTCTGGCAGGTGGGTTTGAGCAGTTCTTC. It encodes CASSILAGGFEQFF.